This entry is about one T cell receptor beta chain. V was trimmed by 3 bases and J by 5 bases, leaving 20 bases between them. CDR1 DFQATT and CDR2 SNEGSKA come from the germline V gene (reference sequence). This CDR3 is 15 amino acids long. Assay: immunoSEQ multiplex PCR; the TCRdb copy retains only in-frame clones and omits some. Here the sample spans roughly 150,000 clones, 75% to 85% being singletons. The data stem from a study of blood T cell repertoires in COVID-19. Study as a whole: Some COVID-19 samples were acute and others convalescent; all came from the United States, Italy and Spain. From T cells, B-cell-depleted T cells, or PBMCs came the material, which was cDNA or gDNA.

The source of this sequence is a woman in her fifties or sixties in a cohort sampled during active or convalescent COVID-19. This rearrangement joins TRBV20-1 to TRBJ2-7; weak D call: TRBD1 (6 bases). Sequencing was performed on peripheral blood. The CDR3 sequence: CSASSGGLFLNEQYF. CDR3 nucleotide sequence: TGCAGTGCTAGTTCTGGGGGCCTCTTTTTGAACGAGCAGTACTTC.